This T cell receptor beta chain was sequenced during a study of siplizumab effects on memory and regulatory T cells. In the case of this clone: What it binds is unknown.

Roughly 100,000 TCR templates were assayed per sample. Assay used: immunoSEQ multiplex PCR; TCRdb lists only in-frame clones, some missing. This sample has some 120,000 clones; approximately 94% occur once, and the top ten carry roughly 1.7%. Study conclusions and caveats: Phenotypic classification as naive or memory proved unattainable for roughly 75-96% of proliferating CD4+ or CD8+ clones. The authors did not confirm suppressive function in proliferating Tregs from siplizumab cultures.

From germline, CDR1 is SSHAT and CDR2 FNYEAQ (reference sequence). The CDR3 consists of 16 residues. Trimming took 5 bases from V and 8 from J; bases not matched to a gene: 14. This sequence joins TRBV7-7 and TRBJ2-2; 7 nucleotides align to TRBD2. Sequenced input: non-Treg CD4+ T cells sorted from blood. The sequence was collected from a human donor in good health. For the CDR3, the DNA is TGTGCCAGCAGCCCCTCCCCGGGGAGGGGAGAGGGGGAGCTGTTTTTT. The encoded protein is CASSPSPGRGEGELFF.